These 31 T cell receptor beta chains originate from one sample sequenced in a study of T cell repertoires in cytomegalovirus infection. TCRdb fed the reads into MiXCR, producing one record per CDR3 protein. The sample holds around 440,000 distinct CDR3 sequences, over 9% seen once. The specimen was PBMCs. The source is a human donor in good health (CMV status not recorded). Some clones in this sample may be carry-over from other donors' samples.

This clonotype was seen a handful of times. The chain couples TRBV10-3 to TRBJ1-5, with D possibly being TRBD1 (5 bases). The CDR3 length is 18 residues. The germline CDR1 and CDR2 sequences are ENHRY and SYGVKD. With 3 bases removed from V and 0 bases from J, the gap between germline ends came to 18 bases. The CDR3 bases are TGTGCCATCAGTGAAGACGGGACTTCTCTATATAGCAATCAGCCCCAGCATTTT. Translation gives CAISEDGTSLYSNQPQHF.

This clonotype was seen many times. The chain recombines TRBV6-6 with TRBJ1-4; perhaps TRBD1 as D (5 bases). Deletions cut 0 bases from V and 10 bases from J, with 9 bases between. The germline gives CDR1 MNHNY, CDR2 SVGAGI (reference sequence). The CDR3 sequence is 13 residues long. Here the CDR3 DNA reads TGTGCCAGCAGTTACTCGGGGGATGGAAAACTGTTTTTT. Translated: CASSYSGDGKLFF.

This chain uses TRBV19 with TRBJ2-2, with TRBD1 matching 7 bases. V trimming: 10 bases; J trimming: 6 bases; junction bases outside the gene matches: 14. The CDR3 length is 15 residues. Germline CDR1 LNHDA, CDR2 SQIVND (reference sequence). CDR3 loop: CATSQDRAFSGELFF. CDR3 DNA: TGTGCCACCTCCCAAGACAGGGCATTCTCCGGGGAGCTGTTTTTT. Full variable domain (missing parts from reference TRBV19 and TRBJ2-2): DGGITQSPKYLFRKEGQNVTLSCEQNLNHDAMYWYRQDPGQGLRLIYYSQIVNDFQKGDIAEGYSVSREKKESFPLTVTSAQKNPTAFYLCATSQDRAFSGELFFGEGSRLTVL.

This chain uses TRBV5-1 with TRBJ1-6; TRBD1 agrees at 10 bases. Germline V gene sequence: CDR1 SGHRS, CDR2 YFSETQ. V was clipped by 0 bases and J by 2 bases; unmatched bases: 2. CDR3 length: 17 amino acids. DNA of the CDR3: TGCGCCAGCAGCTTGGGGACAGGGGGAACCTATAATTCACCCCTCCACTTT. Protein: CASSLGTGGTYNSPLHF.

This clonotype has a handful of counts. V is TRBV7-3 and J is TRBJ2-3; 10 nucleotides agree with TRBD2. This CDR3 contains 15 residues. J lost 7 bases, V lost 6 bases, and 10 bases had no gene match. Germline CDR1 and CDR2: SGHTA and FQGTGA. CDR3 amino acids: CASSSGLAARNTQYF. Here the CDR3 DNA reads TGTGCCAGCAGTTCAGGACTAGCGGCTCGGAATACGCAGTATTTT.

This clonotype was counted many times. CDR3 DNA: TGTGCCAGCAGCTTAGAAAGGCGACGGAAGTACTTC. It translates to CASSLERRRKYF. The chain is built from TRBV7-9 and TRBJ2-7, with D uncertain. Trimming removed 1 base at V and 11 bases at J, with 12 bases between. The CDR3 covers 12 residues. Germline V gene lookup returns CDR1 SEHNR and CDR2 FQNEAQ (reference sequence).

Details on this clonotype: A junction boundary mismatches the germline segment, possibly from a read error. The chain uses TRBV20-1 and TRBJ1-1; weak D call: TRBD1 (5 bases). From germline, CDR1 is DFQATT and CDR2 SNEGSKA (reference sequence). This CDR3 region has 13 residues. The CDR3 region has the DNA TGCAGTGTTCCCAACAATGTGGACACTGAAACTTTCTTT. Its translation: CSVPNNVDTETFF.

This clonotype was seen many times. The chain couples TRBV2 to TRBJ2-3; a weak D match, TRBD2 (6 bases). This CDR3 is 16 amino acids long. Trimming stripped 3 bases from V and 5 bases from J, with 18 bases between. Germline V gene data show CDR1 as SNHLY and CDR2 as FYNNEI. The CDR3 nucleotides read TGTGCCAGCAGTGATGGAAGCGGGCGGTCCTTAGATACGCAGTATTTT. This translates into CASSDGSGRSLDTQYF.

This clonotype was seen a few times. The rearrangement uses TRBV5-1 and TRBJ2-6, with D possibly being TRBD1 or TRBD2 (6 bases each). The CDR3 runs 17 residues. The germline V gene encodes CDR1 SGHRS and CDR2 YFSETQ. Trimming stripped 4 bases from V and 2 bases from J, with 16 bases between. As DNA, the CDR3 is TGCGCCAGCAGCCCCAGGGGAGGTGGTACTGGGGCCAACGTCCTGACTTTC. Translation: CASSPRGGGTGANVLTF. The entire variable domain, with the rest obtained from reference TRBV5-1 and TRBJ2-6, is as follows: KAGVTQTPRYLIKTRGQQVTLSCSPISGHRSVSWYQQTPGQGLQFLFEYFSETQRNKGNFPGRFSGRQFSNSRSEMNVSTLELGDSALYLCASSPRGGGTGANVLTFGAGSRLTVL.

This clonotype appeared many times. CDR3 nucleotide sequence: TGTGCCAGCAGCCAAAGAAGGTGGGGGGATAGCGGGATCCAAGAGACCCAGTACTTC. Translated, it gives CASSQRRWGDSGIQETQYF. The chain has TRBV4-2 and TRBJ2-5; TRBD2 matches 8 bases. V shed 2 bases and J 1 base; nucleotides not matched to a gene: 15. Germline V gene data show CDR1 as LGHNA and CDR2 as YNFKEQ. The CDR3 consists of 19 residues.

The rearrangement uses TRBV6-5 and TRBJ1-2; no reliable D call. The CDR3 length is 14 residues. The germline V and J ends were trimmed by 0 bases and 1 base, with 6 bases remaining between them. CDR1 MNHEY and CDR2 SVGAGI come from the germline V gene. For the CDR3, the DNA is TGTGCCAGCAGTTACTCCCCCAGTAACTATGGCTACACCTTC. Encoded protein: CASSYSPSNYGYTF.

The V call is TRBV2, the J call TRBJ1-5, with a tentative D call TRBD1 (5 bases). Trimming stripped 8 bases from V and 7 bases from J, with 18 bases between. CDR3 size: 14 residues. The germline V gene encodes CDR1 SNHLY and CDR2 FYNNEI. DNA of the CDR3: TGTGCCAGCGGGCGGGAGGGGCTCGGGCAGCCCCAGCATTTT. This translates into CASGREGLGQPQHF. The variable domain in full, completed from reference TRBV2 and TRBJ1-5, reads EPEVTQTPSHQVTQMGQEVILRCVPISNHLYFYWYRQILGQKVEFLVSFYNNEISEKSEIFDDQFSVERPDGSNFTLKIRSTKLEDSAMYFCASGREGLGQPQHFGDGTRLSIL.

This clonotype was observed many times. J is TRBJ2-1 and V is TRBV2; TRBD2 aligns across 7 bases. This CDR3 is 15 amino acids long. Trimming took 6 bases from V and 5 from J; bases not matched to a gene: 10. The V gene's germline CDR1 is SNHLY and CDR2 FYNNEI. As DNA, the CDR3 is TGTGCCAGCAGGGGTCGGGAGGCAACCCACAATGAGCAGTTCTTC. Protein: CASRGREATHNEQFF.

This clonotype turned up a few times. V is TRBV19 and J is TRBJ2-7; D perhaps matches TRBD2 (7 bases). V lost 5 bases and J lost 3, with 14 bases in between. This CDR3 contains 14 residues. The germline V gene has CDR1 LNHDA and CDR2 SQIVND (reference sequence). CDR3 amino acids: CASSPGGTNYEQYF. CDR3 sequence (DNA): TGTGCCAGTAGTCCGGGGGGCACCAACTACGAGCAGTACTTC.

This clonotype appeared many times. This chain connects TRBV4-2 to TRBJ2-5; 7 bases match TRBD1. The ends lost 0 bases at V and 4 bases at J; junction bases unmatched: 5. Germline V gene sequence: CDR1 LGHNA, CDR2 YNFKEQ. The length of the CDR3 is 15 residues. In DNA, the CDR3 is TGTGCCAGCAGCCAAGATCGGGACAGTGTAGAGACCCAGTACTTC. Protein sequence: CASSQDRDSVETQYF.

This clonotype has only a few counts. The genes are TRBV15 and TRBJ1-1, with D hard to call. CDR3 length equals 14 residues. V lost 3 bases and J 1 base, leaving 9 bases between the germline ends. CDR1 and CDR2 from the germline V gene are LNHNV and YYDKDF (reference sequence). CDR3 coding DNA: TGTGCCACCAGCAGCAAAACGGGGAACACTGAAGCTTTCTTT. Its translation is CATSSKTGNTEAFF.

This clonotype was recorded at least ten times. The chain recombines TRBV2 with TRBJ1-5, with 7 positions matching TRBD1. Unmatched junction bases numbered 9, after V lost 6 bases and J lost 4 bases. This CDR3 contains 15 residues. Germline V gene data show CDR1 as SNHLY and CDR2 as FYNNEI. The CDR3 region has the DNA TGTGCCAGCAGCACACAGGGGACTCGAAATCAGCCCCAGCATTTT. Encoded protein: CASSTQGTRNQPQHF. Filled out from reference TRBV2 and TRBJ1-5, the complete variable domain reads EPEVTQTPSHQVTQMGQEVILRCVPISNHLYFYWYRQILGQKVEFLVSFYNNEISEKSEIFDDQFSVERPDGSNFTLKIRSTKLEDSAMYFCASSTQGTRNQPQHFGDGTRLSIL.

This clonotype has only a few counts. This chain links TRBV12-3 or TRBV12-4 with TRBJ1-2; D gene uncertain. There are 15 residues in the CDR3. V shed 6 bases and J shed 8 bases, with 22 bases lying between them. DNA for the CDR3: TGTGCCAGCAGCCCTTCCGTGACCCCCCAGAGGGGCTACACCTTC. Translated: CASSPSVTPQRGYTF.

This clonotype was recorded at least ten times. The chain links TRBV28 to TRBJ2-1; D not certain. This CDR3 comprises 18 residues. Looked up from germline, CDR1 is MDHEN and CDR2 is SYDVKM. V lost 5 bases to trimming and J lost 0 bases, with 20 bases between them. CDR3 amino acids: CASSPDSWVSSSYNEQFF. CDR3 DNA: TGTGCCAGCAGTCCCGACTCTTGGGTTTCAAGCTCCTACAATGAGCAGTTCTTC.

This clonotype has only a few counts. The chain is built from TRBV29-1 and TRBJ2-1; the D gene is possibly TRBD1 (5 bases). The CDR3 runs to 13 residues. Deletions cut 3 bases from V and 6 bases from J, with 12 bases between. Germline V gene sequence: CDR1 SQVTM, CDR2 ANQGSEA. The CDR3 coding sequence is TGCAGCGTTGACCTGGGGCTTCGCAATGAGCAGTTCTTC. It translates to CSVDLGLRNEQFF.

The sample holds many counts of this clonotype. The CDR3 region is CASSQTYYGYTF. CDR3 nucleotides: TGTGCCAGCAGCCAAACGTACTATGGCTACACCTTC. This rearrangement joins TRBV14 to TRBJ1-2, with D unresolved. Germline CDR1 SGHDN, CDR2 FVKESK. The length of the CDR3 is 12 residues. The V gene lost 2 bases and the J gene lost 3 bases, with 4 bases spanning the gap.

This clonotype was counted at least ten times. The CDR3 here is CASSYEQGASGANVLTF. CDR3 DNA: TGTGCCAGCAGTTACGAACAGGGGGCCTCGGGGGCCAACGTCCTGACTTTC. V and J are TRBV6-2 or TRBV6-3 and TRBJ2-6; the match to TRBD1 covers 9 bases. This CDR3 spans 17 amino acids. The trim removed 2 bases at V and 4 bases at J, leaving 6 bases unmatched. Germline V CDR1 and CDR2: MNHEY, SVGEGT.

The chain carries TRBV10-3 and TRBJ2-3; 8 bases match TRBD1. Germline trimming cut 6 bases from V and 1 base from J; bases unmatched to any gene: 9. Germline V lookup: CDR1 ENHRY, CDR2 SYGVKD. The CDR3 totals 16 residues. CDR3 coding DNA: TGTGCCATCAGCCCATCCCGGGGACAGGGCACAGATACGCAGTATTTT. This sequence encodes CAISPSRGQGTDTQYF.

Ten or more counts support this clonotype. The V and J genes are TRBV15 and TRBJ1-1; possible D gene TRBD1, 6 bases. The CDR3 contains 13 residues. The V gene's germline CDR1 is LNHNV and CDR2 YYDKDF (reference sequence). V was shortened by 3 bases and J by 3 bases, with 8 bases between the two germline ends. The CDR3 region is CATSRKGDTEAFF. The CDR3 nucleotides are TGTGCCACCAGCAGGAAGGGGGACACTGAAGCTTTCTTT.

This clonotype was counted ten times or more. The gene calls are TRBV14 and TRBJ2-2, with D perhaps TRBD1 (6 bases). This CDR3 contains 16 residues. V was shortened by 1 base and J by 4 bases, with 13 bases between the two germline ends. The V gene's germline CDR1 is SGHDN and CDR2 FVKESK. The CDR3 sequence: CASSQGGTFFTGELFF. The CDR3 nucleotides read TGTGCCAGCAGCCAAGGAGGGACATTCTTCACCGGGGAGCTGTTTTTT.

The CDR3 DNA reads as TGTGCCATCAGTTGGACAGGGCGATACTCTGGAAACACCATATATTTT. Translated, it gives CAISWTGRYSGNTIYF. The J gene is TRBJ1-3, the V gene TRBV10-3, with 8 bases fitting TRBD1. Germline V gives CDR1 ENHRY, CDR2 SYGVKD. This CDR3 comprises 16 residues. V gave up 5 bases and J gave up 0 bases; unmatched junction bases: 6.

The chain carries TRBV7-9 and TRBJ1-1, with D possibly matching TRBD1 (5 bases). The germline V gene has CDR1 SEHNR and CDR2 FQNEAQ (reference sequence). V was shortened by 2 bases and J by 4 bases, with 20 bases between the two germline ends. This CDR3 is 17 amino acids long. DNA of the CDR3: TGTGCCAGCAGCTTAAAAAGGGGTCCGGGGCACGGCACTGAAGCTTTCTTT. Translated: CASSLKRGPGHGTEAFF.

This clonotype was detected many times. The chain has TRBV7-8 and TRBJ2-3; 9 positions match TRBD2. The ends lost 5 bases at V and 6 bases at J; junction bases unmatched: 6. Germline V gives CDR1 SGHVS, CDR2 FQNEAQ. CDR3 size: 14 residues. The CDR3 region is CASSPSGKMDTQYF. In DNA form, the CDR3 reads TGTGCCAGCAGCCCTAGCGGGAAAATGGATACGCAGTATTTT.

This clonotype was recorded many times. J is TRBJ2-7 and V is TRBV28; no clear D gene. Germline V gene data show CDR1 as MDHEN and CDR2 as SYDVKM. V was shortened by 3 bases and J by 3 bases, with 6 bases between the two germline ends. The CDR3 totals 12 residues. In DNA form, the CDR3 reads TGTGCCAGCAGTTTTTCTGTCTACGAGCAGTACTTC. It specifies CASSFSVYEQYF.

This clonotype was detected many times. The V call is TRBV19, the J call TRBJ1-2; a possible D gene is TRBD1 (5 bases). Trimming stripped 7 bases from V and 4 bases from J, with 16 bases between. The CDR3 totals 14 residues. CDR1 and CDR2 from the germline V gene are LNHDA and SQIVND (reference sequence). In nucleotides, the CDR3 is TGTGCCAGTACCCTAGGGGCGGCAGTCTATGGCTACACCTTC. It encodes CASTLGAAVYGYTF.

This clonotype was counted many times. This chain joins TRBV4-2 and TRBJ2-2; 7 bases are a match to TRBD2. Germline loops: CDR1 LGHNA, CDR2 YNFKEQ. The CDR3 sequence is 16 residues long. V dropped 0 bases and J dropped 5; count of bases not matched to a gene: 6. The CDR3 protein is CASSQDFTSATGELFF. CDR3 in DNA: TGTGCCAGCAGCCAAGATTTCACTAGCGCGACCGGGGAGCTGTTTTTT.